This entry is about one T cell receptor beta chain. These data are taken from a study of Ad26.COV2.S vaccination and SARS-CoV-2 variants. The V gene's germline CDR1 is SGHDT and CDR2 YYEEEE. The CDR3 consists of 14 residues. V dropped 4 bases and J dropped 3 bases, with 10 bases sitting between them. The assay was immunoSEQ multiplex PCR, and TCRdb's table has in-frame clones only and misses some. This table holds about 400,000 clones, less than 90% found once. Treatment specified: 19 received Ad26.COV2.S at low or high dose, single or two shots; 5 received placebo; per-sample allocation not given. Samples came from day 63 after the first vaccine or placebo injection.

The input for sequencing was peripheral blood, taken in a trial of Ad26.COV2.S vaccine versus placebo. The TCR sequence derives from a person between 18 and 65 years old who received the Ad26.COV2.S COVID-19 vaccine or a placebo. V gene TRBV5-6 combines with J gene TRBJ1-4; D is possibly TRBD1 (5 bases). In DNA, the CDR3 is TGTGCCAGCAGCCAAATGGGACCTAATGAAAAACTGTTTTTT. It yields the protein CASSQMGPNEKLFF.